These T cell receptor beta chains were read from a single sample in a study of blood T cells in healthy people across ages. Via MiXCR, TCRdb re-called the 5' RACE reads, giving one row per CDR3 protein. Here the sample spans fewer than 2 million distinct CDR3 sequences, roughly two fifths being singletons. Material for sequencing was blood. The receptors stem from a human donor in good health. Both conserved end residues are part of each CDR3. Each record gives: clone size, J gene, D gene, V gene, CDR3 DNA, CDR3 protein. The D gene is left open where the match is weak. Only part of the rows carry a size: once, few, many, or a class if the clone is expanded.

clone_size: -
j_call: TRBJ2-7
d_call: TRBD2
v_call: TRBV11-2
cdr3_nt: TGTGCCAGCAGCTTATTAGGTCGCGGGGGGTCCTACGAGCAGTACTTC
cdr3_aa: CASSLLGRGGSYEQYF

clone_size: -
j_call: TRBJ2-5
d_call: -
v_call: TRBV4-3
cdr3_nt: TGCGCCAGCAGCCGGTCTTCTTTGTTGGGGGAGACCCAGTACTTC
cdr3_aa: CASSRSSLLGETQYF

clone_size: many
j_call: TRBJ2-4
d_call: -
v_call: TRBV6-6
cdr3_nt: TGTGCCACGTCCAGACCGGGAATTGCCAAAAACATTCAGTACTTC
cdr3_aa: CATSRPGIAKNIQYF

clone_size: many
j_call: TRBJ1-4
d_call: -
v_call: TRBV12-3/TRBV12-4
cdr3_nt: TGTGCCAGCAGCTTGCGCGGAACTAATGAAAAACTGTTTTTT
cdr3_aa: CASSLRGTNEKLFF

clone_size: once
j_call: TRBJ1-2
d_call: -
v_call: TRBV6-1
cdr3_nt: TGTGCCAGCAGTCCCCGACAGGCAGTAAGAGGCTACACCTTC
cdr3_aa: CASSPRQAVRGYTF

clone_size: few
j_call: TRBJ2-3
d_call: -
v_call: TRBV20-1
cdr3_nt: TGCAGTGGACTTACGGGGGGCACAGATACGCAGTATTTT
cdr3_aa: CSGLTGGTDTQYF

clone_size: few
j_call: TRBJ1-1
d_call: TRBD1
v_call: TRBV9
cdr3_nt: TGTGCCAGCAGTCAAAACTCGACAGGGCGCACTGAAGCTTTCTTT
cdr3_aa: CASSQNSTGRTEAFF

clone_size: -
j_call: TRBJ2-3
d_call: -
v_call: TRBV7-9
cdr3_nt: TGTGCCAGTTTGGGTCAAGTGGGAGACACAGATACGCAGTATTTT
cdr3_aa: CASLGQVGDTDTQYF

clone_size: -
j_call: TRBJ1-2
d_call: TRBD1
v_call: TRBV7-2
cdr3_nt: TGTGCCAGCAGCTTATCAGGGGGCCGGGGTAACTATGGCTACACCTTC
cdr3_aa: CASSLSGGRGNYGYTF

clone_size: -
j_call: TRBJ2-4
d_call: TRBD1
v_call: TRBV6-6
cdr3_nt: TGTGCCAGCAGACCCGGGACAGGGGTAGCCAAAAACATTCAGTACTTC
cdr3_aa: CASRPGTGVAKNIQYF

clone_size: -
j_call: TRBJ2-3
d_call: TRBD2
v_call: TRBV5-1
cdr3_nt: TGCGCCAGCAGCTTGGAGCCTAGCGGGGGAGGCACAGATACGCAGTATTTT
cdr3_aa: CASSLEPSGGGTDTQYF

clone_size: -
j_call: TRBJ2-5
d_call: TRBD1
v_call: TRBV13
cdr3_nt: TGTGCCAGCAGCCCCCGAACAGGGGTACAAGAGACCCAGTACTTC
cdr3_aa: CASSPRTGVQETQYF

clone_size: -
j_call: TRBJ1-2
d_call: -
v_call: TRBV18
cdr3_nt: TGTGCCAGCTCACCACCCGTAGGTGGCTACACCTTC
cdr3_aa: CASSPPVGGYTF

clone_size: -
j_call: TRBJ2-1
d_call: -
v_call: TRBV19
cdr3_nt: TGTGCCAGTAGTATTTACGGGAATAGCTCCTACAATGAGCAGTTCTTC
cdr3_aa: CASSIYGNSSYNEQFF

clone_size: -
j_call: TRBJ2-5
d_call: -
v_call: TRBV6-1
cdr3_nt: TGTGCCAGCAGTGCAACGTACCAAGAGACCCAGTACTTC
cdr3_aa: CASSATYQETQYF

clone_size: -
j_call: TRBJ2-7
d_call: -
v_call: TRBV29-1
cdr3_nt: TGCAGCGTTGAATGGGGGGGCGCGGGTGGTTCCTACGAGCAGTACTTC
cdr3_aa: CSVEWGGAGGSYEQYF